The next 31 T cell receptor beta chains were all read from a single sample in a study of blood T cells in healthy people across ages. Primers used in a second PCR of roughly 7 to 12 cycles were a sample-barcoded 5' primer and a J-beta primer mix. TCRdb itself ran the 5' RACE reads through MiXCR, one entry per CDR3 protein. The repertoire includes 800,000 or so distinct CDR3 sequences, more than 20% of them detected once, and 3.7% sits in the top ten. This sample also appeared in a second study, on T cells of mothers and their children.

Sequenced material: blood. These receptors originate from a boy younger than 18 in good health.

This clonotype has a handful of counts. The chain recombines TRBV11-2 with TRBJ2-5; 11 bases fit TRBD2. Germline CDR1 reads SGHAT; CDR2 reads FQNNGV. J was trimmed by 5 bases and V by 2 bases; bases with no gene match: 1. This CDR3 contains 14 residues. CDR3 in amino acids: CASSLTSGSETQYF. CDR3 in DNA: TGTGCCAGCAGCTTAACTAGCGGGAGTGAGACCCAGTACTTC.

As DNA, the CDR3 is TGTGCCAGCAGTGAACAGGGTCTATCACACGAGCAGTACTTC. Translated: CASSEQGLSHEQYF. The V call is TRBV27, the J call TRBJ2-7; D possibly corresponds to TRBD1 (6 bases). Between the trimmed V and J ends, which lost 5 bases and 5 bases, there was a span of 16 bases. Per the germline V gene, CDR1 is MNHEY and CDR2 is SMNVEV (reference sequence). The CDR3 has 14 amino acids.

The chain has TRBV3-1 and TRBJ2-2; tentative D call: TRBD1 (5 bases). The germline CDR1 and CDR2 sequences are LGHDT and YNNKEL (reference sequence). The CDR3 is 15 residues long. Between the trimmed V and J ends, which lost 5 bases and 4 bases, there was a span of 14 bases. Here the CDR3 DNA reads TGTGCCAGCAGCAGATCGGACATCCTCACCGGGGAGCTGTTTTTT. It is translated as CASSRSDILTGELFF.

This clonotype appeared a few times. The chain joins TRBV28 to TRBJ2-5, with 9 bases fitting TRBD2. The CDR3 is 15 residues long. Looked up from germline, CDR1 is MDHEN and CDR2 is SYDVKM. V was pared by 1 base and J by 4 bases, with 4 bases of the junction left unmatched. CDR3: CASSLSAGGRETQYF. DNA for the CDR3: TGTGCCAGCAGTTTATCGGCGGGGGGGCGAGAGACCCAGTACTTC.

The chain has TRBV28 and TRBJ1-1, with TRBD1 as a possible D gene (5 bases). The ends were cut back, 3 bases at V and 9 bases at J, with 11 bases in the middle. The CDR3 extends over 12 amino acids. Germline CDR1 is MDHEN and CDR2 is SYDVKM. The CDR3 region has the DNA TGTGCCAGCAGTTTCCAGGGACCGCAAGCTTTCTTT. As protein: CASSFQGPQAFF.

The genes are TRBV9 and TRBJ2-7; 7 nucleotides align to TRBD2. CDR3 size: 15 residues. CDR1 SGDLS and CDR2 YYNGEE come from the germline V gene. The V segment lost 3 bases and the J segment 0 bases; nucleotides outside the gene matches: 6. CDR3 region: CASSGRGSYSYEQYF. The CDR3 DNA sequence: TGTGCCAGCAGCGGCCGCGGGAGTTACTCCTACGAGCAGTACTTC. The full variable domain, completed using reference TRBV9 and TRBJ2-7, is DSGVTQTPKHLITATGQRVTLRCSPRSGDLSVYWYQQSLDQGLQFLIQYYNGEERAKGNILERFSAQQFPDLHSELNLSSLELGDSALYFCASSGRGSYSYEQYFGPGTRLTVT.

The sample holds many counts of this clonotype. The junction shows a germline mismatch at one end, possibly a read error. The gene calls are TRBV27 and TRBJ1-1, with no clear D. The length of the CDR3 is 13 residues. Germline values: CDR1 MNHEY, CDR2 SMNVEV (reference sequence). The CDR3 nucleotides are TGTGCCAGCAGCTTATTGGGGAACACTGAAGCTTTCTTT. The encoded protein is CASSLLGNTEAFF.

The chain recombines TRBV12-3 or TRBV12-4 with TRBJ1-4; no firm D call. This CDR3 is 12 amino acids long. V was cut by 5 bases and J by 8 bases, with 9 bases left in between. The CDR3 region has the DNA TGTGCCAGCAGTCGGACGAGCGAAAAACTGTTTTTT. Residues: CASSRTSEKLFF.

This chain connects TRBV4-3 to TRBJ1-2; D is ambiguous. The CDR3 length is 15 residues. Deletions cut 0 bases from V and 6 bases from J, with 14 bases between. Germline CDR1 LGHNA, CDR2 YSLEER. As DNA, the CDR3 is TGCGCCAGCAGCCAAGATAAGACCATAAACCATGGCTACACCTTC. Translated, it gives CASSQDKTINHGYTF.

This chain connects TRBV12-5 to TRBJ2-5, with 10 bases that match TRBD1. V lost 3 bases to trimming and J lost 4 bases; unmatched junction nucleotides: 2. CDR3 size: 14 residues. Looked up from germline, CDR1 is LGHNT and CDR2 is FRNRAP. CDR3 in DNA: TGTGCTAGTGGTTTCGGACAGGGGGTAGAGACCCAGTACTTC. This gives the protein CASGFGQGVETQYF.

This clonotype was detected only a few times. The chain couples TRBV15 to TRBJ2-3; D gene uncertain. The V end lost 0 bases, the J end lost 5 bases, and 6 bases lay between the germline ends. Germline loops: CDR1 LNHNV, CDR2 YYDKDF (reference sequence). The CDR3 has 13 amino acids. CDR3 sequence: CATSRDTGDTQYF. The CDR3 region has the DNA TGTGCCACCAGCAGAGATACGGGAGATACGCAGTATTTT.

The rearrangement links TRBV20-1 to TRBJ2-2, with D possibly matching TRBD2 (6 bases). V was shortened by 3 bases and J by 7 bases, with 21 bases between the two germline ends. CDR1 and CDR2 (germline): DFQATT, SNEGSKA (reference sequence). The CDR3 totals 16 residues. The CDR3 sequence: CSARPYVHRRDGELFF. For the CDR3, the DNA is TGCAGTGCTAGGCCTTACGTTCATCGGAGGGACGGGGAGCTGTTTTTT.

The genes are TRBV27 and TRBJ2-7; D gene unclear. V was shortened by 2 bases and J by 3 bases, with 8 bases between the two germline ends. Per germline, CDR1 MNHEY and CDR2 SMNVEV (reference sequence). The CDR3 is 13 residues long. CDR3 nucleotides: TGTGCCAGCAGTTTACGGCCGAACTACGAGCAGTACTTC. It is translated as CASSLRPNYEQYF.

The chain recombines TRBV7-3 with TRBJ2-3; 7 positions match TRBD2. The junction had 3 bases not matched to a gene; V was cut back by 1 base and J by 8 bases. Germline V gene sequence: CDR1 SGHTA, CDR2 FQGTGA. The CDR3 consists of 13 residues. In DNA, the CDR3 is TGTGCCAGCAGCTTAAATCCGGGGGGTACGCAGTATTTT. This gives the protein CASSLNPGGTQYF.

This clonotype has more than one count but fewer than ten. The junction departs from germline at one end; a sequencing error may be responsible. The chain combines TRBV29-1 with TRBJ2-5, with a weak D call TRBD2 (5 bases). The CDR3 runs 12 residues. The germline gives CDR1 SQVTM, CDR2 ANQGSEA. CDR3: CSVESGKEAQYF. The DNA of the CDR3 is TGCAGCGTTGAATCCGGGAAAGAGGCCCAGTACTTC.

A few counts support this clonotype. The chain couples TRBV5-4 to TRBJ1-6; TRBD1 agrees at 7 bases. V shed 4 bases, J shed 8 bases, and the junction held 9 bases outside the gene matches. This CDR3 spans 15 amino acids. CDR1 and CDR2 (germline): SGHNT, YYREEE (reference sequence). The CDR3 DNA sequence: TGTGCCAGCAGCCCGGTAGACAGGGCGGATTCACCCCTCCACTTT. Amino acid sequence: CASSPVDRADSPLHF.

V gene TRBV4-2 combines with J gene TRBJ1-1; 11 bases agree with TRBD1. In germline, CDR1 is LGHNA, CDR2 YNFKEQ. There are 16 residues in the CDR3. J lost 6 bases, V lost 4 bases, and 10 bases had no gene match. CDR3 loop: CASSPELGDRGAEAFF. The CDR3 DNA reads TGTGCCAGCAGCCCAGAACTCGGGGACAGGGGGGCTGAAGCTTTCTTT.

This clonotype was counted a few times. V and J are TRBV6-2 or TRBV6-3 and TRBJ1-1; no clear D. Germline-derived CDR1 and CDR2 are MNHEY and SVGEGT. V dropped 4 bases and J dropped 0 bases, with 12 bases sitting between them. CDR3 length: 15 residues. In nucleotides, the CDR3 is TGTGCCAGCAGTTCTTTCGGGGTCGTGAACACTGAAGCTTTCTTT. The encoded protein is CASSSFGVVNTEAFF.

The rearrangement uses TRBV5-1 and TRBJ2-5; 9 positions agree with TRBD1. Germline V CDR1 and CDR2: SGHRS, YFSETQ. The CDR3 extends over 16 amino acids. Unmatched junction bases numbered 8, after V lost 4 bases and J lost 1 base. The CDR3 DNA is TGCGCCAGCAGCAGTGGGACAGGGCTTACCCAAGAGACCCAGTACTTC. Its translation: CASSSGTGLTQETQYF. Full variable domain (rest looked up from reference TRBV5-1 and TRBJ2-5): KAGVTQTPRYLIKTRGQQVTLSCSPISGHRSVSWYQQTPGQGLQFLFEYFSETQRNKGNFPGRFSGRQFSNSRSEMNVSTLELGDSALYLCASSSGTGLTQETQYFGPGTRLLVL.

This clonotype was counted only a few times. The chain joins TRBV15 to TRBJ1-1, with D possibly matching TRBD1 (5 bases). The CDR3 has 12 residues. Trimming stripped 5 bases from V and 1 base from J, with 5 bases between. Looked up from germline, CDR1 is LNHNV and CDR2 is YYDKDF (reference sequence). The CDR3 DNA reads as TGTGCCACCAGCGGGGCGAACACTGAAGCTTTCTTT. This gives the protein CATSGANTEAFF.

This chain connects TRBV24-1 to TRBJ2-1; 7 bases align to TRBD1. The CDR3 has 16 residues. Germline V gene lookup returns CDR1 KGHDR and CDR2 SFDVKD. V shed 5 bases and J 2 bases; nucleotides not matched to a gene: 8. CDR3 sequence (DNA): TGTGCCACCAGTGGTACAGGGGATCAGGCCTACAATGAGCAGTTCTTC. This codes for CATSGTGDQAYNEQFF.

This clonotype came up many times. The chain recombines TRBV7-6 with TRBJ2-1; D may match TRBD1 or TRBD2 (5 bases each). The CDR3 is 13 residues long. From germline, CDR1 is SGHVS and CDR2 FNYEAQ. The germline V and J ends were trimmed by 4 bases and 10 bases, with 14 bases remaining between them. For the CDR3, the DNA is TGTGCCAGCAGCTCGGGACCTTTTGGAGAGCAGTTCTTC. It specifies CASSSGPFGEQFF.

The chain couples TRBV20-1 to TRBJ1-3, with a tentative D call TRBD1 (6 bases). V was trimmed by 5 bases and J by 0 bases, leaving 11 bases between them. The germline V gene has CDR1 DFQATT and CDR2 SNEGSKA (reference sequence). This CDR3 is built from 14 residues. CDR3 nucleotide sequence: TGCAGTGCTGGAAACAGGGACTCTGGAAACACCATATATTTT. Amino acid sequence: CSAGNRDSGNTIYF.

This clonotype was seen a handful of times. The gene calls are TRBV12-3 or TRBV12-4 and TRBJ1-1; D remains unclear. V dropped 4 bases and J dropped 0 bases, with 12 bases sitting between them. The CDR3 extends over 15 amino acids. The CDR3 loop reads CASSSPVAMNTEAFF. CDR3 nucleotides: TGTGCCAGCAGTTCCCCGGTGGCAATGAACACTGAAGCTTTCTTT.

This clonotype turned up a few times. The chain carries TRBV4-3 and TRBJ1-2; possibly TRBD1 for D (6 bases). The CDR3 is 15 residues long. V lost 1 base to trimming and J lost 6 bases, with 15 bases between them. Germline values: CDR1 LGHNA, CDR2 YSLEER. CDR3 amino acids: CASSQGYVGQDGYTF. CDR3 nucleotide sequence: TGCGCCAGCAGCCAAGGTTATGTGGGACAAGATGGCTACACCTTC.

The sample holds a few counts of this clonotype. V is TRBV20-1 and J is TRBJ2-7; 10 positions match TRBD1. The last part of the DNA fits TRBJ2-5 better; the J call may be wrong. Germline V gene sequence: CDR1 DFQATT, CDR2 SNEGSKA (reference sequence). CDR3 size: 13 residues. Here the CDR3 reads CSAVGQGGETQYF. The CDR3 DNA sequence: TGCAGTGCTGTCGGACAGGGGGGGGAGACCCAGTACTTC.

The rearrangement joins TRBV29-1 to TRBJ2-1, with D unresolved. The CDR3 is 11 residues long. V lost 4 bases and J 6 bases, leaving 7 bases between the germline ends. Germline CDR1 and CDR2: SQVTM and ANQGSEA. The CDR3 DNA is TGCAGCGTTGTCGTGGGCAATGAGCAGTTCTTC. This codes for CSVVVGNEQFF.

The J gene is TRBJ2-1, the V gene TRBV7-2; 8 nucleotides match TRBD2. The CDR3 totals 15 residues. Trimming took 1 base from V and 2 from J; bases not matched to a gene: 1. Germline loops: CDR1 SGHTA, CDR2 FQGNSA. CDR3 in DNA: TGTGCCAGCAGCTTAGACGGGGGGGCCTACAATGAGCAGTTCTTC. Its translation: CASSLDGGAYNEQFF.

V and J are TRBV12-3 or TRBV12-4 and TRBJ2-1, with TRBD1 matching over 9 bases. The CDR3 runs to 14 residues. Trimming took 8 bases from V and 3 from J; bases not matched to a gene: 5. The CDR3 DNA sequence: TGTGCCAGCGCGGGACAGGGCCTCTACAATGAGCAGTTCTTC. This gives the protein CASAGQGLYNEQFF.

This clonotype was counted a few times. The V and J genes are TRBV28 and TRBJ1-2; no firm D call. The V gene lost 7 bases and the J gene lost 2 bases, with 2 bases spanning the gap. The CDR3 contains 10 residues. Germline V gene lookup returns CDR1 MDHEN and CDR2 SYDVKM. CDR3 residues: CASKNYGYTF. In nucleotides, the CDR3 is TGTGCCAGCAAAAACTATGGCTACACCTTC.

This sequence joins TRBV12-3 or TRBV12-4 and TRBJ2-5; 8 bases map to TRBD1. This CDR3 has 14 amino acids. V gave up 2 bases and J gave up 4 bases; unmatched junction bases: 3. This CDR3 reads CASSLSQGAETQYF. DNA of the CDR3: TGTGCCAGCAGTTTATCTCAGGGGGCAGAGACCCAGTACTTC.